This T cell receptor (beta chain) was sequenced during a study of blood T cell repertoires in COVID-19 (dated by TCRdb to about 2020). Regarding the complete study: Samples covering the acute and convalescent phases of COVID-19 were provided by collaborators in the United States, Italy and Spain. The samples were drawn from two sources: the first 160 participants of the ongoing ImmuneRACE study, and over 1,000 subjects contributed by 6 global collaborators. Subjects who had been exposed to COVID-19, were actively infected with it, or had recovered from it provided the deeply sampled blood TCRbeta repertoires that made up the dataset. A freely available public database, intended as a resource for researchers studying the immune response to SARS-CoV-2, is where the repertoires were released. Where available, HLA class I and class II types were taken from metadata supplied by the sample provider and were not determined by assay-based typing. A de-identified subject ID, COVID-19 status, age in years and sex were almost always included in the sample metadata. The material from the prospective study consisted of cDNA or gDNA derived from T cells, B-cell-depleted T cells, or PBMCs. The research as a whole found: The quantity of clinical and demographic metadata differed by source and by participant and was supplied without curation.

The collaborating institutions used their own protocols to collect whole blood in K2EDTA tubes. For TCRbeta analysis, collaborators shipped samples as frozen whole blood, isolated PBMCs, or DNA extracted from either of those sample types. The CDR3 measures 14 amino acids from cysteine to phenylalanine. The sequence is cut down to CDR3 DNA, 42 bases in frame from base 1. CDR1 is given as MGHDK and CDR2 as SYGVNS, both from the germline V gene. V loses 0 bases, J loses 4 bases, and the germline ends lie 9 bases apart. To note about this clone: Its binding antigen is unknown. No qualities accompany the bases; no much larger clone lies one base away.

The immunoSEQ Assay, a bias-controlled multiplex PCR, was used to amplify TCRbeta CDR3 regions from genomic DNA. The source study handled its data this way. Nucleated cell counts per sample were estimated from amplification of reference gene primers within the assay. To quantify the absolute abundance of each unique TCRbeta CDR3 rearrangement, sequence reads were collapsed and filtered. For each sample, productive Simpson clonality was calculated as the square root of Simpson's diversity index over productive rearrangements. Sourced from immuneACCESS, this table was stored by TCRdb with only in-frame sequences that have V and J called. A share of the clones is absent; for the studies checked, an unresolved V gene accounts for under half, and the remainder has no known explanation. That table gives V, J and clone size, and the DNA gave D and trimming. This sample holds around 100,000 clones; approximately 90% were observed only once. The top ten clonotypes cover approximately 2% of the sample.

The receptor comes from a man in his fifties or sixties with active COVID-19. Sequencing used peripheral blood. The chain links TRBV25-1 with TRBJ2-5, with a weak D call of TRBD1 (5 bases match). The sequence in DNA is TGTGCCAGCAGTGAATACAGGGTTGGAGAGACCCAGTACTTC. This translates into CASSEYRVGETQYF.